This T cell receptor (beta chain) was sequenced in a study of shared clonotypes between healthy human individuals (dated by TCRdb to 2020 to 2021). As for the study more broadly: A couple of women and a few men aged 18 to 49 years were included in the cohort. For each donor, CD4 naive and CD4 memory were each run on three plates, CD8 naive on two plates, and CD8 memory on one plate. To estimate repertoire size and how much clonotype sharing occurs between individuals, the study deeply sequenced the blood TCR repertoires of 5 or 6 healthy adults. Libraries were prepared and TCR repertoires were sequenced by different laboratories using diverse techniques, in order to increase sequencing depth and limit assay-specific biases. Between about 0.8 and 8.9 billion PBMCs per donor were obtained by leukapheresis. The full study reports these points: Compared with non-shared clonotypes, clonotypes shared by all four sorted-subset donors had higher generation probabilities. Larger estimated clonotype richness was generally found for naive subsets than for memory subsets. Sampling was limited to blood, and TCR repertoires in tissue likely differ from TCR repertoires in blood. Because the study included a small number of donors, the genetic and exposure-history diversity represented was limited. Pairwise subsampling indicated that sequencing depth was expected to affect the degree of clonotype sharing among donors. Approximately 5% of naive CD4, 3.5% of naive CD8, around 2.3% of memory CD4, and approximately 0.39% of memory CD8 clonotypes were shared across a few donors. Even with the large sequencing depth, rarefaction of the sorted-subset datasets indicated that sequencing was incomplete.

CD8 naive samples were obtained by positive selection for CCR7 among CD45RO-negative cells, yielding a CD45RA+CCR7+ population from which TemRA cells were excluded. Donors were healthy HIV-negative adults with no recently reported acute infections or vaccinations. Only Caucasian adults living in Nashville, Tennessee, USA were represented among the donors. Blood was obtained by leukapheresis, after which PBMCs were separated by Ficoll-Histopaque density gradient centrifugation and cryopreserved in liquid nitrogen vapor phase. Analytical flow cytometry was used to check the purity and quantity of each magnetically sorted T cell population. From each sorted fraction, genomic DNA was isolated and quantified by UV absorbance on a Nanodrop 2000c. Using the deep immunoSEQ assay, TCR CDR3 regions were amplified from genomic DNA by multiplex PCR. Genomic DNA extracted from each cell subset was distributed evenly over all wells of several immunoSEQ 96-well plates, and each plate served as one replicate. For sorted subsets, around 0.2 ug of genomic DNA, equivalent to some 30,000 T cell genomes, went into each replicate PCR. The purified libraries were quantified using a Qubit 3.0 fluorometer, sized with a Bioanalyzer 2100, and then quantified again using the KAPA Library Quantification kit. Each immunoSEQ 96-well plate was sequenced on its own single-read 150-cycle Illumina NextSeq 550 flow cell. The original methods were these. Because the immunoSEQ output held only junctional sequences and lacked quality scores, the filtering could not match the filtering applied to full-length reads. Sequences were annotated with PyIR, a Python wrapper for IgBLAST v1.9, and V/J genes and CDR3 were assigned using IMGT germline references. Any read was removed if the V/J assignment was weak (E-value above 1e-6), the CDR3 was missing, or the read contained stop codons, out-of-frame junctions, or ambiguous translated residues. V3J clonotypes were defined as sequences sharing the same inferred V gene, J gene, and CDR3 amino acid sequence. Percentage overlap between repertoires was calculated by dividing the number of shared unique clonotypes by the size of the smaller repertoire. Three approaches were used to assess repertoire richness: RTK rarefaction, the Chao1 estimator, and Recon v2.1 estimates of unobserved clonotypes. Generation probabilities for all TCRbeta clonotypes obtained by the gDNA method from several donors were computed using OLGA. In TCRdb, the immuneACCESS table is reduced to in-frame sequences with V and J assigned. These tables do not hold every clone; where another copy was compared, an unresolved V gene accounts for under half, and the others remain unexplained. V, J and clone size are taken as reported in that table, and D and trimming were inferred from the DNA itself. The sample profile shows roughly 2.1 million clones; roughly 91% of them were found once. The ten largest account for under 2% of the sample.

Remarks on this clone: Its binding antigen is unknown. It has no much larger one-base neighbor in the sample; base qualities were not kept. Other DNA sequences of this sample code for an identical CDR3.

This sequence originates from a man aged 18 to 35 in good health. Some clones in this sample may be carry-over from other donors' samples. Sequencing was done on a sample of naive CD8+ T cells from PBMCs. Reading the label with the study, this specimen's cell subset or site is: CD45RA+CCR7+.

CDR3 protein: CASSLVGRGYEQYF. Read as DNA, the sequence is TGTGCCAGCAGCCTAGTCGGCAGGGGTTACGAGCAGTACTTC. This sequence uses TRBV7-9 and TRBJ2-7; D gene: possibly TRBD1, on 6 matching bases. Including cysteine and phenylalanine, the CDR3 has 14 amino acids. Solely the CDR3 DNA is kept, with 42 bases framed from the first base. V is reduced by 5 bases and J by 4 bases, leaving a spacing of 15 bases between them. CDR1 and CDR2 were assigned from the germline V gene (reference sequence) as SEHNR and FQNEAQ.